This T cell receptor (beta chain) was sequenced in a study of shared clonotypes between healthy human individuals. Regarding this clone: The antigen remains undetermined.

General observations from the study: The generation probabilities recorded for non-shared clonotypes fell below those of clonotypes shared by all four donors.

CD45RO-negative cells were positively selected for CCR7, leaving out terminally differentiated effector memory CD45RA+ cells. Profiling relied on immunoSEQ multiplex PCR, and the TCRdb table lists in-frame clones only, not all of them. The profile shows about 2 million clones, approximately 94% of them singletons. The germline V and J ends were trimmed by 0 bases and 0 bases, with 11 bases remaining between them. The CDR3 has 17 residues. CDR1 and CDR2 from the germline V gene are SGHDN and FVKESK. The sequence derives from a man aged 18 to 30 in good health. The chain recombines TRBV14 with TRBJ2-2; D not resolved. Material for sequencing was naive CD8+ T cells sorted from blood. The CDR3 sequence: CASSQDIGFPNTGELFF. Written as DNA, the CDR3 is TGTGCCAGCAGCCAAGATATCGGTTTCCCGAACACCGGGGAGCTGTTTTTT.